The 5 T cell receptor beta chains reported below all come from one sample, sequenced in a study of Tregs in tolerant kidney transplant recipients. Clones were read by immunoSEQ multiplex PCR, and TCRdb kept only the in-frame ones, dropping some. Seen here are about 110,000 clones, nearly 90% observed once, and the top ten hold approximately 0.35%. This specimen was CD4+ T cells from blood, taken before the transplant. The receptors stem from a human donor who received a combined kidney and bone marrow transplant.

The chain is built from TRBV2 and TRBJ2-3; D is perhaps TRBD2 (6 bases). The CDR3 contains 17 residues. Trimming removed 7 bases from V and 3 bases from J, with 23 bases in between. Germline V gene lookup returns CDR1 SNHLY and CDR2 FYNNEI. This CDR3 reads CASNESGLRTGTDTQYF. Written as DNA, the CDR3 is TGTGCCAGCAATGAGTCGGGACTTCGGACCGGTACAGATACGCAGTATTTT.

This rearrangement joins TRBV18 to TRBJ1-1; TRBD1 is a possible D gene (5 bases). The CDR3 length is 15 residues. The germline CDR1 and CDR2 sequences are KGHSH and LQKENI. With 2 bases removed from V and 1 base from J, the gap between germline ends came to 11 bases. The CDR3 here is CASSPNQGGNTEAFF. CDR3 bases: TGTGCCAGCTCACCAAATCAGGGTGGGAACACTGAAGCTTTCTTT. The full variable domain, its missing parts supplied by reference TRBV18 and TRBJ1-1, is NAGVMQNPRHLVRRRGQEARLRCSPMKGHSHVYWYRQLPEEGLKFMVYLQKENIIDESGMPKERFSAEFPKEGPSILRIQQVVRGDSAAYFCASSPNQGGNTEAFFGQGTRLTVV.

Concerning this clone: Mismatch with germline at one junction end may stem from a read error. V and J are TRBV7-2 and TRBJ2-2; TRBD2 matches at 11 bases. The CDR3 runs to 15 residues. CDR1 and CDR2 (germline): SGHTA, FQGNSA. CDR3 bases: TGTGCCAGCACCTTAGCGGGGGGGCTCACCGGGGAGCTGTTTTTT. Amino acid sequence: CASTLAGGLTGELFF.

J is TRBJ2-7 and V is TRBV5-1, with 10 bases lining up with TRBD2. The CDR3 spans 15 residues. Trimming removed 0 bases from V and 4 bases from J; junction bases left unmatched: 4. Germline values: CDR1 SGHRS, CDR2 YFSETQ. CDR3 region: CASSLVLAGGYEQYF. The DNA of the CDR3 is TGCGCCAGCAGCTTGGTGTTAGCGGGGGGATACGAGCAGTACTTC.

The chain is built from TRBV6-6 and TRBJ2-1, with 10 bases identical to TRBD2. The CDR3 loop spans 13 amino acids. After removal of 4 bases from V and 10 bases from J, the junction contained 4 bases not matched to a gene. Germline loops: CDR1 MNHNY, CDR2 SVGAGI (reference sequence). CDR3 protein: CASSSPLAGEQFF. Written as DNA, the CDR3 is TGTGCCAGCAGTTCCCCACTAGCGGGAGAGCAGTTCTTC.